One and the same sample provided the 13 T cell receptor beta chains below, sequenced in a study of T-cell reconstitution after alpha-beta-depleted transplantation in children. Unique molecular identifiers featured in how the TCRbeta library was prepared. TCRdb called the PCR reads again in MiXCR, with one record for every CDR3 protein. The repertoire holds around 530,000 distinct CDR3 sequences, with 30% to 35% as singletons. Sequenced material: PBMCs from the stem cell graft donor, taken from the stem cell graft. Receptors originate from a human donor who donated a stem cell graft to a child with aplastic anemia.

This clonotype has just a few counts. The V call is TRBV6-1, the J call TRBJ1-2, with 9 bases that match TRBD1. J gave up 2 bases and V 8 bases, and 3 bases lay outside the gene matches. The CDR3 has 13 residues. CDR1 and CDR2 from the germline V gene are MNHNS and SASEGT. For the CDR3, the DNA is TGTGCCAGCGGACAGGGGCGGAACTATGGCTACACCTTC. This encodes CASGQGRNYGYTF.

This clonotype came up a few times. The chain employs TRBV7-2 and TRBJ2-3, with 8 bases fitting TRBD2. The germline gives CDR1 SGHTA, CDR2 FQGNSA. V was clipped by 11 bases and J by 8 bases; unmatched bases: 6. This CDR3 comprises 11 residues. CDR3 protein: CAAGGGPTQYF. CDR3 DNA sequence: TGTGCCGCGGGAGGTGGGCCTACGCAGTATTTT.

The chain joins TRBV5-1 to TRBJ2-7; either TRBD1 or TRBD2 may supply D (5 bases each). The germline CDR1 and CDR2 sequences are SGHRS and YFSETQ. Trimming stripped 0 bases from V and 2 bases from J, with 12 bases between. The CDR3 has 15 residues. CDR3 nucleotides: TGCGCCAGCAGCTTGGATTTCGGGACCCCCTACGAGCAGTACGTC. It specifies CASSLDFGTPYEQYV.

This clonotype was picked up a small number of times. V usage is TRBV7-9 and J usage is TRBJ2-3, with TRBD2 identical over 11 bases. After removal of 5 bases from V and 5 bases from J, the junction contained 12 bases not matched to a gene. The CDR3 is 17 residues long. Looked up from germline, CDR1 is SEHNR and CDR2 is FQNEAQ (reference sequence). This CDR3 is CASSRHIAGGPGDTQYF. The DNA for the CDR3 is TGTGCCAGCAGCAGACATATAGCGGGAGGGCCAGGAGATACGCAGTATTTT. Drawing the rest from reference TRBV7-9 and TRBJ2-3, the complete variable domain is DTGVSQNPRHKITKRGQNVTFRCDPISEHNRLYWYRQTLGQGPEFLTYFQNEAQLEKSRLLSDRFSAERPKGSFSTLEIQRTEQGDSAMYLCASSRHIAGGPGDTQYFGPGTRLTVL.

There are a few counts of this clonotype. This chain connects TRBV29-1 to TRBJ1-2; 11 bases align to TRBD1. The CDR3 is 15 residues long. V was clipped by 3 bases and J by 4 bases; unmatched bases: 7. Germline V gene sequence: CDR1 SQVTM, CDR2 ANQGSEA. CDR3 in DNA: TGCAGCGTTGAGCGGACAGGGGGCTTTGCCTATGGCTACACCTTC. Its protein product is CSVERTGGFAYGYTF.

The genes are TRBV28 and TRBJ1-6; D possibly corresponds to TRBD1 (6 bases). Looked up from germline, CDR1 is MDHEN and CDR2 is SYDVKM. The ends were cut back, 6 bases at V and 8 bases at J, with 17 bases in the middle. This CDR3 region has 15 residues. The CDR3 nucleotides are TGTGCCAGCAGCACCCCGACGGGGGCTCATTCACCCCTCCACTTT. Protein product: CASSTPTGAHSPLHF. The full variable domain, in which reference TRBV28 and TRBJ1-6 provide the parts outside the CDR3, is DVKVTQSSRYLVKRTGEKVFLECVQDMDHENMFWYRQDPGLGLRLIYFSYDVKMKEKGDIPEGYSVSREKKERFSLILESASTNQTSMYLCASSTPTGAHSPLHFGNGTRLTVT.

CDR3 amino acids: CASSLSGVSSYEQYF. CDR3 DNA sequence: TGTGCCAGCAGCTTAAGCGGGGTGAGCTCCTACGAGCAGTACTTC. The chain links TRBV13 to TRBJ2-7; 7 bases fit TRBD2. V lost 2 bases, J lost 0 bases, and 4 bases stayed unmatched. The CDR3 consists of 15 residues. Germline V gives CDR1 PRHDT, CDR2 FYEKMQ (reference sequence). The full variable domain, with the rest looked up from reference TRBV13 and TRBJ2-7, is AAGVIQSPRHLIKEKRETATLKCYPIPRHDTVYWYQQGPGQDPQFLISFYEKMQSDKGSIPDRFSAQQFSDYHSELNMSSLELGDSALYFCASSLSGVSSYEQYFGPGTRLTVT.

J is TRBJ1-2 and V is TRBV29-1; no reliable D call. V lost 3 bases, J lost 4 bases, and 9 bases lay in between. This CDR3 has 12 residues. The germline CDR1 and CDR2 sequences are SQVTM and ANQGSEA. In nucleotides, the CDR3 is TGCAGCGTTGAGGGTCTATCCTATGGCTACACCTTC. This gives the protein CSVEGLSYGYTF.

This clonotype occurred a few times. The rearrangement joins TRBV12-3 or TRBV12-4 to TRBJ1-1; D is ambiguous. The CDR3 is 14 amino acids. The V gene lost 3 bases and the J gene lost 5 bases, with 13 bases spanning the gap. Here the CDR3 reads CASSFGVSGTEAFF. As DNA, the CDR3 is TGTGCCAGCAGTTTTGGGGTTTCAGGTACTGAAGCTTTCTTT.

The J gene is TRBJ1-2, the V gene TRBV18, with 8 bases aligning to TRBD1. CDR1 is KGHSH, CDR2 LQKENI, per germline. The V segment lost 5 bases and the J segment 5 bases; nucleotides outside the gene matches: 4. The CDR3 totals 13 residues. The CDR3 nucleotides read TGTGCCAGCTCAGATCGACAGGGGTATGGCTACACCTTC. It translates to CASSDRQGYGYTF.

This clonotype has only a few counts. V usage is TRBV5-6 and J usage is TRBJ2-7, with D maybe TRBD1 (6 bases). The germline V gene encodes CDR1 SGHDT and CDR2 YYEEEE. Trimming removed 2 bases from V and 2 bases from J, with 14 bases in between. CDR3 length: 15 residues. CDR3 loop: CASSFFLDRPYEQYV. As DNA, the CDR3 is TGTGCCAGCAGCTTTTTCTTGGACAGACCCTACGAGCAGTACGTC.

This clonotype was recorded once. The chain recombines TRBV27 with TRBJ1-1; D not resolved. CDR1 and CDR2 from the germline V gene are MNHEY and SMNVEV (reference sequence). Trimming took 3 bases from V and 1 from J, leaving 9 bases between them. This CDR3 contains 14 residues. The CDR3 loop reads CASSFGLPNTEAFF. The CDR3 DNA follows: TGTGCCAGCAGTTTTGGACTCCCGAACACTGAAGCTTTCTTT.

This clonotype was seen a few times. J is TRBJ1-2 and V is TRBV6-1, with 7 positions matching TRBD1. CDR3 length: 14 residues. Trimming cost V 3 bases and J 4 bases; bases outside gene matches: 5. Germline loops: CDR1 MNHNS, CDR2 SASEGT. Written as DNA, the CDR3 is TGTGCCAGCAGTGAGACAGGGTTAGTCTATGGCTACACCTTC. Its protein is CASSETGLVYGYTF.